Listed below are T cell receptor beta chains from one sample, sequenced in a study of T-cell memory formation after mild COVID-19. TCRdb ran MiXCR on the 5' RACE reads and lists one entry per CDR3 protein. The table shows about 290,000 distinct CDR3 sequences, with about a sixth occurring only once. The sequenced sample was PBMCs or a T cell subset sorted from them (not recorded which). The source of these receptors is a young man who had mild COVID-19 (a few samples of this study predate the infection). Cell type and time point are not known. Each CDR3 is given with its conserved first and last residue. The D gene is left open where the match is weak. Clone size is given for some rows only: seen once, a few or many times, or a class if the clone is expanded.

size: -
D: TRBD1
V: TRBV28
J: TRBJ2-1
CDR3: CASRDPGQANEQFF
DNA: TGTGCCAGCAGAGACCCGGGACAGGCCAATGAGCAGTTCTTC

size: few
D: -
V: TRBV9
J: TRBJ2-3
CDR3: CASSPRAAALDTQYF
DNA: TGTGCCAGCAGCCCGAGGGCGGCGGCGTTGGATACGCAGTATTTT

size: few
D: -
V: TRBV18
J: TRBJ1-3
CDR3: CASSPPSSRSGNTIYF
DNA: TGTGCCAGCTCACCACCGAGTTCACGCTCTGGAAACACCATATATTTT

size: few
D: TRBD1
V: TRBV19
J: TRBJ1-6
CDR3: CASSGTGGLNSPLHF
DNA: TGTGCCAGTAGTGGAACAGGGGGTCTGAATTCACCCCTCCACTTT

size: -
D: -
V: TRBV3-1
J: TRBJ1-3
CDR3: CASSQTAFSGNTIYF
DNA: TGTGCCAGCAGCCAGACAGCCTTCTCTGGAAACACCATATATTTT

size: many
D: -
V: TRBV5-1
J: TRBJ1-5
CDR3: CASSSGDSNQPQHF
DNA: TGCGCCAGCAGCTCCGGAGACAGCAATCAGCCCCAGCATTTT

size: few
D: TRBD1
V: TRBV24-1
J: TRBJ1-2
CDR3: CATSVGDRESSGYTF
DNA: TGTGCCACCAGTGTGGGGGACAGGGAATCTTCTGGCTACACCTTC

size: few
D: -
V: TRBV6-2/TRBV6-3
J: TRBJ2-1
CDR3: CASSFGGAGYNEQFF
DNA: TGTGCCAGCAGTTTCGGAGGGGCCGGTTACAATGAGCAGTTCTTC

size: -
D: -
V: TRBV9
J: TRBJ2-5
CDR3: CASSVGGSPQETQYF
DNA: TGTGCCAGCAGCGTAGGGGGTAGCCCCCAAGAGACCCAGTACTTC

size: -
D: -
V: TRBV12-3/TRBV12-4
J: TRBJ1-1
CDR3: CAIFGANTEAFF
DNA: TGTGCCATTTTCGGGGCGAACACTGAAGCTTTCTTT

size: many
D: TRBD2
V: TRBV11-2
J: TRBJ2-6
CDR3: CASSPGGNSGANVLTF
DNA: TGTGCCAGCAGCCCCGGGGGGAACTCTGGGGCCAACGTCCTGACTTTC

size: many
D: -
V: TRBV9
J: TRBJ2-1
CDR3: CASSPWRGNYNEQFF
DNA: TGTGCCAGCAGTCCCTGGCGGGGAAACTACAATGAGCAGTTCTTC

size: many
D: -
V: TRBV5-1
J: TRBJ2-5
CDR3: CASSLDPAGQETQYF
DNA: TGCGCCAGCAGCTTGGACCCGGCGGGGCAAGAGACCCAGTACTTC

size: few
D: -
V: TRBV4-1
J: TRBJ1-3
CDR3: CASSHLGRERSGNTIYF
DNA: TGCGCCAGCAGCCACCTCGGGCGGGAACGCTCTGGAAACACCATATATTTT

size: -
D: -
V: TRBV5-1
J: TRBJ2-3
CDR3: CASSLHEDTQYF
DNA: TGCGCCAGCAGCTTACACGAGGATACGCAGTATTTT

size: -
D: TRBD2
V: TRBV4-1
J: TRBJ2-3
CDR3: CASSPGLAGFRDTQYF
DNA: TGCGCCAGCAGCCCCGGGCTAGCGGGGTTCAGAGATACGCAGTATTTT

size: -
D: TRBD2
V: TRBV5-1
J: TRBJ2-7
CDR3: CASSANGGALEQYF
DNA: TGCGCCAGCAGCGCGAACGGGGGGGCCCTCGAGCAGTACTTC

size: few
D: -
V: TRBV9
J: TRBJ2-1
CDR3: CASSVGDGSYNEQFF
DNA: TGTGCCAGCAGCGTAGGGGACGGGTCCTACAATGAGCAGTTCTTC

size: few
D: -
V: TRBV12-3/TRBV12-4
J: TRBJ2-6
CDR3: CASSLVRVRGTAVSGANVLTF
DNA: TGTGCCAGCAGTTTAGTTCGCGTTCGGGGGACAGCGGTCTCTGGGGCCAACGTCCTGACTTTC

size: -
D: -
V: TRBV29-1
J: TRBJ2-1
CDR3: CSVDGSSKGYNEQFF
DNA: TGCAGCGTTGACGGCAGCTCGAAGGGCTACAATGAGCAGTTCTTC

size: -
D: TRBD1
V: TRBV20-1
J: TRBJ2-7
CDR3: CSAQDRDAYEQYF
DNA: TGCAGTGCTCAGGACAGGGACGCCTACGAGCAGTACTTC

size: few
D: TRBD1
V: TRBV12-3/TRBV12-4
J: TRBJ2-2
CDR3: CATRTGTGFTGELFF
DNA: TGTGCCACCAGAACCGGGACAGGGTTCACCGGGGAGCTGTTTTTT

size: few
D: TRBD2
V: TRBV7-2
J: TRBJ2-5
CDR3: CASSLRVAGGLETQYF
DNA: TGTGCCAGCAGCTTACGAGTAGCGGGGGGGCTTGAGACCCAGTACTTC

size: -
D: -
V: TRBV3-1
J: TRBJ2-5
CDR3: CASFASAGAETQYF
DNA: TGTGCCAGCTTTGCTAGCGCGGGGGCGGAGACCCAGTACTTC

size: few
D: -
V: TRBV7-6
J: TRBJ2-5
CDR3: CASSLSLGQETQYF
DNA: TGTGCCAGCAGCTTAAGCCTGGGCCAAGAGACCCAGTACTTC

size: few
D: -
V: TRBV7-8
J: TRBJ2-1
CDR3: CASNERSFNEQFF
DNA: TGTGCCAGCAATGAGCGGAGTTTCAATGAGCAGTTCTTC

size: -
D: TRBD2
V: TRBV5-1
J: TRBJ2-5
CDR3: CASSLGSWTSGGETQYF
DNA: TGCGCCAGCAGCTTGGGCAGTTGGACTAGCGGGGGAGAGACCCAGTACTTC

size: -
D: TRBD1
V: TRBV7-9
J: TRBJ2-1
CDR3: CASSPWTGGNEQFF
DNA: TGTGCCAGCAGCCCATGGACAGGGGGCAATGAGCAGTTCTTC

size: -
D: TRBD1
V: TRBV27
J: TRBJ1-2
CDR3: CASSDPGTGRYGYTF
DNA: TGTGCCAGCAGTGACCCCGGGACAGGGCGTTACGGCTACACCTTC

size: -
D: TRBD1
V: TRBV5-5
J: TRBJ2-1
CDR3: CASSFSDRGLYNEQFF
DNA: TGTGCCAGCAGTTTTTCCGACAGGGGCCTATACAATGAGCAGTTCTTC

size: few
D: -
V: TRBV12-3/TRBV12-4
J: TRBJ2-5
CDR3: CASSFFKTQYF
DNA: TGTGCCAGCAGTTTCTTTAAGACCCAGTACTTC